This TCR beta chain was captured in a study of blood T cell repertoires in COVID-19. Study context: COVID-19 samples collected from the United States, Italy and Spain covered acute and convalescent phases. T cells, B-cell-depleted T cells, or PBMCs provided the cDNA or gDNA that served as material.

TCRdb's table, derived via immunoSEQ multiplex PCR, lists solely in-frame clones and lacks some. This table holds over 50,000 clones, about two thirds found once. Germline CDR1 and CDR2: LNHDA and SQIVND (reference sequence). The CDR3 covers 16 residues. Trimming removed 1 base from V and 4 bases from J, with 14 bases in between. The chain links TRBV19 to TRBJ1-5; D perhaps matches TRBD1 (6 bases). This receptor was taken from a woman between 65 and 79 years old with COVID-19, enrolled during active disease. The material sequenced was peripheral blood. The CDR3 bases are TGTGCCAGTAGTATAGGACCAGGGGAGGGAAATCAGCCCCAGCATTTT. Translated, it gives CASSIGPGEGNQPQHF. Together with reference TRBV19 and TRBJ1-5, the CDR3 gives the full variable domain: DGGITQSPKYLFRKEGQNVTLSCEQNLNHDAMYWYRQDPGQGLRLIYYSQIVNDFQKGDIAEGYSVSREKKESFPLTVTSAQKNPTAFYLCASSIGPGEGNQPQHFGDGTRLSIL.